The entry below gives a single T cell receptor (beta chain) sequence along with its context. Antigen unknown. This is likely a read error, given that the CDR3 carries no conserved phenylalanine or tryptophan at its end. TCRdb recomputed calls from the 5' RACE reads with MiXCR, one row per CDR3 protein. The sample records around 11,000 distinct CDR3 sequences, around 52% being singletons. The CDR3 runs to 13 residues. From germline, CDR1 is SGHRS and CDR2 YFSETQ. V lost 3 bases and J lost 5, with 10 bases in between. Study findings and constraints: Tumor memory CD4+ T cell TCR gene usage clustered with blood and lymph node memory CD4+ cells and lymph node naive CD4+ cells.

The clonotype was recovered from a female donor with breast cancer. The J gene is TRBJ2-3, the V gene TRBV5-1; D is uncertain. What was sequenced was tumor-infiltrating naive CD4+ T cells sorted from the breast tumor. The subset here: naive CD4+ T cells, CD4+CD45RA+CD25-. Here the CDR3 reads CASSYRERDTQYS. For the CDR3, the DNA is TGCGCCAGCAGCTACCGTGAGAGAGATACGCAGTATTCT.